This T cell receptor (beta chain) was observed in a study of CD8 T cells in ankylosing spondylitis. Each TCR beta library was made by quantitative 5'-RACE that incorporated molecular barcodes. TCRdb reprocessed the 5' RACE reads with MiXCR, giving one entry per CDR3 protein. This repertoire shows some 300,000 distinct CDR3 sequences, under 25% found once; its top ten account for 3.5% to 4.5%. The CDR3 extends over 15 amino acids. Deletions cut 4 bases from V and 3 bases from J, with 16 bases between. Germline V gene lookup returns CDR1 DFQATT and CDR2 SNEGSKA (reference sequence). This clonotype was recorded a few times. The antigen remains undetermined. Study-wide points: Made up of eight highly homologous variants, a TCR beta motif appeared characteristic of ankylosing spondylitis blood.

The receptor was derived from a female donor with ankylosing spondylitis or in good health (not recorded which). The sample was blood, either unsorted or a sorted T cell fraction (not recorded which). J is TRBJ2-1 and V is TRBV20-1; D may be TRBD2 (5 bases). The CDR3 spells CSATPSGKIYNEQFF. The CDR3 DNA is TGCAGTGCTACCCCCTCGGGAAAGATCTACAATGAGCAGTTCTTC.